This TCR beta chain emerged from a study of blood T cell repertoires in COVID-19. Study summary: Sample material is recorded as cDNA or gDNA derived from T cells, B-cell-depleted T cells, or PBMCs.

The length of the CDR3 is 13 residues. CDR1 and CDR2 (germline): SNHLY, FYNNEI. V shed 7 bases and J shed 1 base, with 10 bases lying between them. As processed by the authors: Using reference gene primer amplification, nucleated cell counts were estimated. The data were produced by immunoSEQ multiplex PCR, yet TCRdb's version contains in-frame clones alone and is incomplete. V and J calls and clone size come straight from that table; D and trimming were deduced from the DNA. The sample lists 170,000 or so clones, roughly nine tenths occurring once. The TCR comes from a young man who had recovered from COVID-19. Sample: peripheral blood. This chain uses TRBV2 with TRBJ1-1; a possible D gene is TRBD1 (5 bases). The CDR3 DNA follows: TGTGCCAGCACCCTCACAGGGAACACTGAAGCTTTCTTT. Amino acid sequence: CASTLTGNTEAFF.